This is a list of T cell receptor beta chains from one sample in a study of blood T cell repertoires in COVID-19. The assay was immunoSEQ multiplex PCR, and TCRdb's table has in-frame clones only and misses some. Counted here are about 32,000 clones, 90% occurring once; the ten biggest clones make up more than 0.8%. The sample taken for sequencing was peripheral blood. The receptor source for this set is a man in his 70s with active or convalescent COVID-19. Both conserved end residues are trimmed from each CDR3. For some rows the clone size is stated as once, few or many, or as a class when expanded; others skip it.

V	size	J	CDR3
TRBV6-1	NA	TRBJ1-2	ASSEAWATYGYT
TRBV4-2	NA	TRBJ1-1	ASSQDPSGGTEAF
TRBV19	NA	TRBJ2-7	ARGDRGLYEQY
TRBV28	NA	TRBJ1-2	ASSTPGTGDNYGYT
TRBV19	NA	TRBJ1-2	ASSTFWTDYGYT
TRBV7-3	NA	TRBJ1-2	ASSEGQYYGYT
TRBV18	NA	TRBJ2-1	ASSPGRDSYNEQF
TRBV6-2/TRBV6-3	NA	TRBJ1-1	ASSDRGPLLNTEAF
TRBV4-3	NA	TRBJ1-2	ASSQDWAGENYGYT
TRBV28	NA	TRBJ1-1	ASNGPNTEAF
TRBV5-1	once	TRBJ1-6	ASGAGDFGYNSPLH
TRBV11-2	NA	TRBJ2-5	ASSLGGLAGGIQETQY
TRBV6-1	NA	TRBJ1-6	ASSERRQPYNSPLH
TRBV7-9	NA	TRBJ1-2	AGIRQGYNYGYT
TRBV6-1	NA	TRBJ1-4	ASSEMGGSRKLF
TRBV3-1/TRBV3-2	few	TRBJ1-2	ASSRGGADGYT
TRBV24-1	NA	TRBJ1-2	ATSDSTSVQGYGYT
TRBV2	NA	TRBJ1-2	ASVLGGASYGYT
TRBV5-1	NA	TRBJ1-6	ASSLAGTGRSPLH
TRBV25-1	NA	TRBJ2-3	ASSGRHSTDTQY
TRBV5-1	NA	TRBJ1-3	ASSLILGASGNTIY
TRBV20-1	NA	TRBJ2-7	SARRWEEQY
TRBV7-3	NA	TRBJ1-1	ASSLQGGMNTEAF
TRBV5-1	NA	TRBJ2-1	ASMEIAGATYNEQF
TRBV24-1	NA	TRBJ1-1	ATSDGTGGGTEAF
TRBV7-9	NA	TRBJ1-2	ASSPQGYGYT
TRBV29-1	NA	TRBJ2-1	SVSSGRYYNEQF
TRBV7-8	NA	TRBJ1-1	ASSLGSYFRDNPPTEAF
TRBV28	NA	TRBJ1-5	ASSLFYQPQH
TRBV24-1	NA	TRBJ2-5	ATEGTSGTGETQY
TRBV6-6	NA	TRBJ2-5	ASSLTRDRDGQTQY
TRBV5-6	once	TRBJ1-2	ASSLDAGNNYGYT
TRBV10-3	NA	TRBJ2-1	AISEGLVEVYNEQF
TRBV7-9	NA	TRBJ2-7	ASSPGQENYEQY
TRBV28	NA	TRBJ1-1	ASSLLTAMNTEAF
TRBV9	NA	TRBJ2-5	ASSPHGQGETQY
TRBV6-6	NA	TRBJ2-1	ASSYSYPTSGGEQF
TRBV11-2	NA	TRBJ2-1	ASSSRPLAGVGDEQF
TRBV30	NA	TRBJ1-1	AWSSDSNTEAF
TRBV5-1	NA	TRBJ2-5	ASSFMASGFQETQY
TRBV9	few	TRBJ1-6	ASSRSGGQDNSPLH
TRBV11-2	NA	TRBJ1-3	ASSLDPLTSSTIY
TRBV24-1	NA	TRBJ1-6	ATPRAGGLRANSPLH
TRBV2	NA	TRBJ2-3	ASTPGLAGGGTDTQY
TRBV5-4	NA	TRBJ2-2	ASSLLGNTGELF
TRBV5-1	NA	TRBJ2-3	ASSLASGTDTQY
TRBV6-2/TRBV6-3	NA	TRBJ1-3	ASSPPQGVSGNTIY
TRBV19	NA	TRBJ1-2	ASFRAGVPYGYT